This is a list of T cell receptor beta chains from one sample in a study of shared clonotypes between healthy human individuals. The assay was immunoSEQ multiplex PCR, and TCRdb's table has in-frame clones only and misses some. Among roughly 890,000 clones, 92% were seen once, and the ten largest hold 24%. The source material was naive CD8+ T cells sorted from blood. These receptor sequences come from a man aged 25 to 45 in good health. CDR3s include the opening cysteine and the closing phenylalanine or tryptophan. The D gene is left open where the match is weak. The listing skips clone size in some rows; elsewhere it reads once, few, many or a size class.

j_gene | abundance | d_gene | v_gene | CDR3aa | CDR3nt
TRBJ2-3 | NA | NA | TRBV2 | CASSEALRLGGDTQYF | TGTGCCAGCAGTGAAGCGCTTCGACTCGGCGGGGATACGCAGTATTTT
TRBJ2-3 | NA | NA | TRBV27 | CASSLPGADTQYF | TGTGCCAGCAGTTTACCAGGGGCAGATACGCAGTATTTT
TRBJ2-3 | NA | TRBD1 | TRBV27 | CASSTGQVRFSPDTQYF | TGTGCCAGCAGTACGGGACAGGTCCGATTTTCCCCAGATACGCAGTATTTT
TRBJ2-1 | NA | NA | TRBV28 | CASSLSSSYNEQFF | TGTGCCAGCAGTTTATCTAGCAGCTACAATGAGCAGTTCTTC
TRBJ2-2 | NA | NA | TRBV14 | CASSQNPGRTGELFF | TGTGCCAGCAGCCAGAATCCAGGGCGGACCGGGGAGCTGTTTTTT
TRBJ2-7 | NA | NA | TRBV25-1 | CASSGWGTSYEQYF | TGTGCCAGCAGTGGATGGGGGACTTCCTACGAGCAGTACTTC
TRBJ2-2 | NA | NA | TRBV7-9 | CASSSITGELFF | TGTGCCAGCAGCTCTATTACCGGGGAGCTGTTTTTT
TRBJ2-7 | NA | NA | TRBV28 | CASTPRSSGDEQYF | TGTGCCAGCACCCCACGGAGTTCTGGTGACGAGCAGTACTTC
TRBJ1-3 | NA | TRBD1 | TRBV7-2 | CASSTGTGAGNTIYF | TGTGCCAGCAGCACCGGGACAGGGGCTGGAAACACCATATATTTT
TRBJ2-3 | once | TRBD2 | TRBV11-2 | CASSFGLAGDTQYF | TGTGCCAGCAGCTTTGGACTAGCGGGAGATACGCAGTATTTT
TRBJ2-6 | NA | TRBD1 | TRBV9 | CASSVDRGSGANVLTF | TGTGCCAGCAGCGTCGACAGGGGCTCTGGGGCCAACGTCCTGACTTTC
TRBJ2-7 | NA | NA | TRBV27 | CASSSGLGYEQYF | TGTGCCAGCAGTTCAGGGCTTGGGTACGAGCAGTACTTC
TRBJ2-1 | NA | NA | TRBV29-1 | CSVVSLSYNEQFF | TGCAGCGTGGTCTCGCTCTCCTACAATGAGCAGTTCTTC
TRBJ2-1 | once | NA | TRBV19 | CASSISHSSYNEQFF | TGTGCCAGTAGTATTTCCCACAGCTCCTACAATGAGCAGTTCTTC
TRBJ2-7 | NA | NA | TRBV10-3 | CATLRDSYEQYF | TGTGCCACCCTCCGGGACTCCTACGAGCAGTACTTC
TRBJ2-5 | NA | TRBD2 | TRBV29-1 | CSGTIAGEDEETQYF | TGCAGCGGGACGATAGCGGGGGAAGACGAAGAGACCCAGTACTTC